A single sample is the source of the 23 T cell receptor beta chains below, sequenced in a study of blood T cell repertoires in COVID-19 (TCRdb year 2020). To prepare the library, the immunoSEQ multiplex PCR assay was applied. Here the immuneACCESS table is served through TCRdb, limited to in-frame sequences with V and J called. Missing clones are a known gap in these copies; in checked studies unresolved V genes cover under half, and the rest lacks a known reason. In all, the sample holds some 320,000 clones, and approximately 90% of those were seen once. The top ten clonotypes cover 5.5% to 7% of the sample. Sequenced material: peripheral blood. The source of these receptors is a woman in her thirties who had recovered from COVID-19.

The chain links TRBV30 to TRBJ1-1; D is possibly TRBD1 (5 bases). The CDR3 length is 14 residues. Trimming took 0 bases from V and 5 from J, leaving 13 bases between them. Germline V CDR1 and CDR2: GTSNPN, SVGIG (reference sequence). The CDR3 region is CAWSVRFGGTEAFF. In nucleotides, the CDR3 is TGTGCCTGGAGTGTAAGGTTTGGGGGGACTGAAGCTTTCTTT.

The chain recombines TRBV3-1 (or the pseudogene TRBV3-2) with TRBJ2-3; D unclear. This CDR3 spans 16 amino acids. Germline loops: CDR1 LGHDT, CDR2 YNNKEL (reference sequence). V was cut by 5 bases and J by 0 bases, with 15 bases left in between. The DNA for the CDR3 is TGTGCCAGCAGCGACGCCGGAGCCTCTAGCACAGATACGCAGTATTTT. It yields the protein CASSDAGASSTDTQYF.

The CDR3 nucleotides read TGTGCCAGCAGCCATTTCCCGGGACAGGCGAACACTGAAGCTTTCTTT. It specifies CASSHFPGQANTEAFF. The chain recombines TRBV9 with TRBJ1-1; TRBD1 aligns across 8 bases. The germline CDR1 and CDR2 sequences are SGDLS and YYNGEE. V trimming: 4 bases; J trimming: 1 base; junction bases outside the gene matches: 9. CDR3 length: 16 amino acids. Based on the CDR3 plus reference TRBV9 and TRBJ1-1, the full variable domain is DSGVTQTPKHLITATGQRVTLRCSPRSGDLSVYWYQQSLDQGLQFLIQYYNGEERAKGNILERFSAQQFPDLHSELNLSSLELGDSALYFCASSHFPGQANTEAFFGQGTRLTVV.

The chain uses TRBV7-9 and TRBJ2-1; possibly TRBD2 for D (6 bases). The CDR3 runs to 15 residues. Germline lookup yields CDR1 SEHNR and CDR2 FQNEAQ (reference sequence). Between the trimmed V and J ends, which lost 5 bases and 6 bases, there was a span of 17 bases. The CDR3 loop reads CASSPSWGGANEQFF. CDR3 in DNA: TGTGCCAGCAGCCCCTCTTGGGGAGGAGCCAATGAGCAGTTCTTC.

The chain joins TRBV2 to TRBJ1-1; a weak D match, TRBD1 (5 bases). The CDR3 consists of 16 residues. Germline V gives CDR1 SNHLY, CDR2 FYNNEI. V was cut by 2 bases and J by 2 bases, with 15 bases left in between. CDR3 sequence (DNA): TGTGCCAGCAGTGAAATCCTGACAGAGCTTAACACTGAAGCTTTCTTT. It yields the protein CASSEILTELNTEAFF.

The chain is built from TRBV2 and TRBJ1-1; D call uncertain. Germline CDR1 reads SNHLY; CDR2 reads FYNNEI. The CDR3 loop spans 14 amino acids. The CDR3 nucleotides read TGTGCAGCATATGAACCACGCGGGAGGACTGAAGCTTTCTTT. This gives the protein CAAYEPRGRTEAFF.

V usage is TRBV28 and J usage is TRBJ1-3, with unresolved D. V lost 2 bases and J lost 4, with 15 bases in between. The CDR3 consists of 16 residues. Per germline, CDR1 MDHEN and CDR2 SYDVKM. This CDR3 is CASSLSRLAVGNTIYF. CDR3 nucleotide sequence: TGTGCCAGCAGTTTAAGTCGACTCGCTGTCGGAAACACCATATATTTT. The variable domain in full, completed from reference TRBV28 and TRBJ1-3, reads DVKVTQSSRYLVKRTGEKVFLECVQDMDHENMFWYRQDPGLGLRLIYFSYDVKMKEKGDIPEGYSVSREKKERFSLILESASTNQTSMYLCASSLSRLAVGNTIYFGEGSWLTVV.

The chain links TRBV12-3 or TRBV12-4 to TRBJ1-5; weak D call: TRBD1 (6 bases). Trimming cost V 6 bases and J 7 bases, with 13 bases left between them. This CDR3 region has 13 residues. CDR3 in amino acids: CASRHTGNQPQHF. DNA of the CDR3: TGTGCCAGCAGGCATACAGGGAACCAGCCCCAGCATTTT.

In this sample, this clone turned up once. The chain has TRBV4-1 and TRBJ2-1, with 11 bases fitting TRBD1. The CDR3 spans 19 residues. V shed 1 base, J shed 0 bases, and the junction held 8 bases outside the gene matches. Germline CDR1 is MGHRA and CDR2 is YSYEKL. CDR3 in DNA: TGCGCCAGCAGCCAAGCGGGACAGGGGGGAATGAGCTCCTACAATGAGCAGTTCTTC. The encoded protein is CASSQAGQGGMSSYNEQFF.

This clone came up many times. The chain has TRBV2 and TRBJ1-1; possibly TRBD1 for D (5 bases). Germline assignment: CDR1 SNHLY and CDR2 FYNNEI. The CDR3 covers 14 residues. V lost 7 bases to trimming and J lost 5 bases, with 17 bases between them. The CDR3 loop reads CASTQVEGRTEAFF. The CDR3 DNA reads as TGTGCCAGCACACAAGTGGAGGGGCGGACTGAAGCTTTCTTT.

This chain uses TRBV6-1 with TRBJ1-5; possible D gene TRBD1, 5 bases. This CDR3 has 13 residues. Looked up from germline, CDR1 is MNHNS and CDR2 is SASEGT. V was cut by 3 bases and J by 6 bases, with 9 bases left in between. CDR3 amino acids: CASSETRAQPQHF. The CDR3, as DNA: TGTGCCAGCAGTGAGACCAGGGCTCAGCCCCAGCATTTT.

This clone was seen at least ten times. The genes are TRBV11-3 and TRBJ2-2; no clear D. V was pared by 4 bases and J by 0 bases, with 6 bases between. CDR1 and CDR2 (germline): SGHNT, YENEEA. The CDR3 is 14 residues long. The CDR3 region has the DNA TGTGCCAGCAGCTCTCAGGCGAACACCGGGGAGCTGTTTTTT. Translation gives CASSSQANTGELFF.

The CDR3 loop is CASSFALQGGETQYF. CDR3 nucleotide sequence: TGCGCCAGCAGCTTTGCTCTGCAGGGTGGAGAGACCCAGTACTTC. J is TRBJ2-5 and V is TRBV5-1; a weak D match, TRBD1 (5 bases). CDR3 length: 15 amino acids. The ends were cut back, 2 bases at V and 4 bases at J, with 15 bases in the middle. Germline CDR1 and CDR2: SGHRS and YFSETQ.

This clone was seen a few times. The V and J genes are TRBV24-1 and TRBJ1-5; D gene ambiguous. V lost 3 bases to trimming and J lost 3 bases, with 17 bases between them. Per germline, CDR1 KGHDR and CDR2 SFDVKD. The CDR3 spans 17 residues. In nucleotides, the CDR3 is TGTGCCACCAGTGATCCAACAGAAAACAGTGCCAATCAGCCCCAGCATTTT. The encoded protein is CATSDPTENSANQPQHF.

This clone was seen just once. The chain uses TRBV24-1 and TRBJ1-1; D unclear. The V end lost 9 bases, the J end lost 8 bases, and 12 bases lay between the germline ends. Germline V gene lookup returns CDR1 KGHDR and CDR2 SFDVKD. The CDR3 runs to 11 residues. For the CDR3, the DNA is TGTGCCACCCCGGAGGGAGACGAAGCTTTCTTT. The encoded protein is CATPEGDEAFF.

The V gene is TRBV21-1, the J gene TRBJ2-7; the DNA was not compared with TRBD1, the D call given in the table. TRBV21-1 is deemed a pseudogene. CDR3 size: 14 residues. The DNA for the CDR3 is TGTGCCAGCAGCAAGGGACAGGGGGCCTACGAGCAGTACTTC. Translating gives CASSKGQGAYEQYF.

The chain carries TRBV6-6 and TRBJ1-6, with 9 bases that match TRBD1. Trimming removed 0 bases from V and 10 bases from J; junction bases left unmatched: 4. CDR3 size: 15 residues. Germline V gene lookup returns CDR1 MNHNY and CDR2 SVGAGI (reference sequence). The CDR3 loop reads CASSYSGTGYSPLHF. For the CDR3, the DNA is TGTGCCAGCAGTTACTCGGGGACAGGGTACTCACCCCTCCACTTT.

This clone was found once. The chain combines TRBV4-2 with TRBJ1-2, with D possibly TRBD1 on 6 matching bases. Germline V gene lookup returns CDR1 LGHNA and CDR2 YNFKEQ. The CDR3 is 14 residues long. Trimming took 7 bases from V and 2 from J, leaving 14 bases between them. CDR3 coding DNA: TGTGCCAGCAACCCTAGGACAGCCAACTATGGCTACACCTTC. Its protein is CASNPRTANYGYTF.

The CDR3 DNA sequence: TGTGCCAGCAGTGAATATAGCGGGGGGGCCGGAGATACGCAGTATTTT. It codes for CASSEYSGGAGDTQYF. The J gene is TRBJ2-3, the V gene TRBV6-1; TRBD2 matches 11 bases. This CDR3 has 16 residues. The trim removed 2 bases at V and 5 bases at J, leaving 6 bases unmatched. Germline lookup yields CDR1 MNHNS and CDR2 SASEGT.

The rearrangement links TRBV4-2 to TRBJ2-1, with TRBD2 identical over 12 bases. Per germline, CDR1 LGHNA and CDR2 YNFKEQ. With V trimmed by 2 bases and J by 6 bases, 8 bases remained unmatched. The CDR3 is made up of 17 amino acids. Here the CDR3 reads CASSQRASGGASNEQFF. CDR3 nucleotide sequence: TGTGCCAGCAGCCAACGCGCTAGCGGGGGGGCTTCCAATGAGCAGTTCTTC.

The CDR3 is CASTDSSYNEQFF. CDR3 coding DNA: TGTGCCAGTACAGACAGCTCCTACAATGAGCAGTTCTTC. The chain is built from TRBV30 and TRBJ2-1; a weak D match, TRBD1 (5 bases). Germline loops: CDR1 GTSNPN, CDR2 SVGIG (reference sequence). V shed 8 bases and J shed 0 bases, with 11 bases lying between them. The CDR3 is 13 amino acids.

The chain uses TRBV4-2 and TRBJ2-1; no firm D call. Trimming shortened V by 5 bases and J by 7 bases, and 12 bases separated the two germline ends. CDR1 is LGHNA, CDR2 YNFKEQ, per germline. The CDR3 has 13 residues. As DNA, the CDR3 is TGTGCCAGCAGCGAACACGCTAGGAATGAGCAGTTCTTC. It encodes CASSEHARNEQFF.

The chain uses TRBV7-8 and TRBJ1-6, with 7 positions matching TRBD1. The CDR3 contains 15 residues. Germline CDR1 is SGHVS and CDR2 is FQNEAQ. V was clipped by 6 bases and J by 11 bases; unmatched bases: 13. Here the CDR3 DNA reads TGTGCCAGCAGTTCTGCAACAGGGGCTCTTCCACCCCTCCACTTT. As protein: CASSSATGALPPLHF.